This TCR beta chain was recorded in a study of tumor-infiltrating lymphocytes in primary liver carcinoma (dated by TCRdb to about 2017). Background on the whole study: Five patients with histopathologically diagnosed primary liver carcinoma underwent surgical resection in China between 2015 and 2016. Of the five patients (three men and two women, aged 30 to 69 years), four had hepatocellular carcinoma and one had combined HCC and intrahepatic cholangiocarcinoma. The tumors of the five patients were staged as T1-T3 N0M0, with maximum diameters ranging from roughly 4.2 to 11 cm. Each sample produced roughly 3.65 to 7.5 million productive TCRbeta reads, and read depth showed no significant difference between tissue types. For each liver tumor, the study sampled five regions along with adjacent normal tissue and blood, and applied TCRbeta repertoire sequencing, expression microarrays and whole-exome sequencing. A total of approximately 35 specimens from 5 patients underwent TCRbeta repertoire sequencing, comprising roughly 25 tumor regions, 5 adjacent noncancerous liver tissues and 5 peripheral blood samples. Repertoires from technical replicates were highly reproducible, with mean shared-clone rates about 0.91 and correlation coefficients above 0.95. The full study reports these points: Only five patients were included in the study, and the authors note that the findings should be validated in a larger study. Because sequencing covered only the TCR beta chain and unpaired alpha chains were not captured, true repertoire diversity is likely underestimated. The top 250 clones made up a significantly larger repertoire fraction in tumors than in blood (p = 0.039). Consistent with antigen-driven expansion, pairs of tumor regions showed higher repertoire overlap (mean around 36%) than either tumor-adjacent pairs (around 17%) or tumor-blood pairs (around 15%). Because the samples were bulk and unsorted, CD4+ and CD8+ T cell repertoires could not be compared.

V is shortened by 6 bases, J by 0 bases, and the region joining them spans 15 bases. Reading the germline V gene gives CDR1 MNHNS and CDR2 SASEGT. The CDR3, cysteine through phenylalanine, is 16 amino acids long. The read is trimmed to its CDR3 DNA, 48 bases read in frame from base 1. Starting from around 500 ng total RNA, TCRbeta-specific cDNA was produced by reverse transcription with a constant-region primer and ProtoScript II reverse transcriptase. Three nested multiplex PCR rounds, following a slightly modified ARM-PCR procedure, were used to build the TCRbeta libraries. Each of the first two PCR rounds ran for approximately 10 cycles and used multiplex TRBV1-TRBV30 forward primers together with a Cbeta reverse primer. Sample barcodes and Illumina adapters were attached in a final 25-cycle PCR using Deep VentR polymerase. Before sequencing, amplicons of 200-500 bp were gel-purified using a QIAquick gel extraction kit. The TCRbeta amplicons were sequenced with 250-bp paired-end reads on an Illumina HiSeq 2500. The authors processed their data as follows. Quality trimming of reads was performed with Trimmomatic v0.33, and paired reads were merged with FLASH v1.2.11 so that full CDR3 sequences could be recovered. MiGEC v1.2.1b assigned V, D and J germline segments to the rearranged TCRbeta sequences. Clonotype statistics and Shannon-Wiener diversity indices were calculated with VDJtools v1.0.0. Except for diversity analysis, only the 250 most abundant clonotypes of each sample were used in subsequent analyses to reduce sampling bias. Starting from the raw public reads, TCRdb applied fastp trimming at Q25, assembled clones with MiXCR and retained in-frame beta chains. For every CDR3 protein sequence, its rows merge into one entry that carries the most common genes and DNA. These V and J calls originate from TCRdb's pipeline instead of the authors' own analysis. Counted in this sample were some 320,000 distinct CDR3 sequences; about 60% of them appeared once. The ten largest make up 9% of the sample.

This clonotype was recorded a few times. Its specific antigen is unknown. Base qualities are not recorded, but no much larger clone differs from it by a single base. Blood RNA was extracted from unsorted whole blood with TRIzol reagent; germline DNA came from the DNeasy Blood & Tissue kit. At the time of sampling, the patients had chronic HBV infection and had not received any treatment. Approximately 3.8 milliliters of peripheral blood were collected into K2EDTA tubes before surgery. Recombination linked TRBV6-1 to TRBJ1-5; no confident D gene assignment can be made. The source is a man aged 35-49 years with primary liver carcinoma and hepatitis B virus infection. Specimen: peripheral blood. The sequence in DNA is TGTGCCAGCAGCCCCTCGGTGGGTTCTAGCAATCAGCCCCAGCATTTT. This is translated as CASSPSVGSSNQPQHF.